This T cell receptor (beta chain) came from a study of OX40 agonist ivuxolimab in advanced cancers. Findings and limits, study-wide: Clones of CD4+ and CD8+ blood T cells grew by week 6 at doses of 0.1 to 3.0 mg/kg.

The protocol was immunoSEQ multiplex PCR, while the TCRdb copy is restricted to in-frame clones and leaves out a portion. The sample has fewer than 100,000 clones; roughly 86% are singletons. There are 12 residues in the CDR3. Germline V gene data show CDR1 as SQVTM and CDR2 as ANQGSEA. To note about this clone: Its specificity is unknown.

The TCR sequence derives from an adult with an advanced solid tumor such as melanoma, head and neck, liver or kidney cancer. The genes are TRBV29-1 and TRBJ2-7, with 8 bases lining up with TRBD2. This specimen was CD4+ or CD8+ T cells sorted from blood, taken in a trial of the OX40 agonist ivuxolimab. CDR3 amino acids: CGGGPGPGEQYF. The CDR3 bases are TGCGGCGGGGGGCCGGGGCCGGGGGAGCAGTACTTC.